This T cell receptor beta chain was profiled in a study of T-cell memory formation after mild COVID-19. Germline CDR1 reads MGHRA; CDR2 reads YSYEKL. The V and J ends lost 2 bases and 11 bases respectively, with 15 bases between them. The CDR3 is 13 amino acids. One entry per CDR3 protein results from TCRdb running MiXCR on the 5' RACE reads. The repertoire has about 320,000 distinct CDR3 sequences, roughly an eighth of them found once; the top ten carry around 20%. This TCR derives from a man aged 18 to 29 who had mild COVID-19 (a few samples of this study predate the infection). Cell type and time point are not known. The sequencing sample was made of PBMCs or a T cell subset sorted from them (not recorded which). The rearrangement links TRBV4-1 to TRBJ1-1, with a possible D match to TRBD1 (5 bases). CDR3 DNA sequence: TGCGCCAGCAGCCAACCAACCGGGACGGAGGCTTTCTTT. This sequence encodes CASSQPTGTEAFF.